A single sample is the source of the 17 T cell receptor beta chains below, sequenced in a study of Ad26.COV2.S vaccination and SARS-CoV-2 variants (dated by TCRdb to 2020 to 2023). Library construction relied on the immunoSEQ multiplex PCR assay. TCRdb mirrors the immuneACCESS table, restricted to in-frame sequences. Some clones are absent from its copies; in checked studies, under half trace to an unresolved V gene, and the reason for the others is unknown. The sample table records around 250,000 clones; more than 75% of these occur just once. About 3.1% of the sample belongs to the ten largest clones. Taken with the paper, the label for treatment or condition translates to: roughly 19 received Ad26.COV2.S at low or high dose, single or two shots; about 5 received placebo; per-sample allocation not given. For vaccine and placebo recipients, the sequenced repertoires came from samples collected on day 63 after the first injection.

This specimen consisted of peripheral blood, obtained in a trial of Ad26.COV2.S vaccine versus placebo. These receptor sequences come from a person between 18 and 59 years old who received the Ad26.COV2.S COVID-19 vaccine or a placebo.

This clone was observed a handful of times. J is TRBJ1-6 and V is TRBV6-2 or TRBV6-3; 9 bases align to TRBD1. The CDR3 covers 16 residues. Germline loops: CDR1 MNHEY, CDR2 SVGEGT. V lost 6 bases and J lost 3; bases outside the gene matches: 6. For the CDR3, the DNA is TGTGCCAGCAGCGGACAGGGGTACCGCTATAATTCACCCCTCCACTTT. Amino acid sequence: CASSGQGYRYNSPLHF.

The count of this clone is one. The chain combines TRBV20-1 with TRBJ1-1, with D possibly being TRBD1 (6 bases). The CDR3 has 13 residues. CDR1 DFQATT and CDR2 SNEGSKA come from the germline V gene (reference sequence). Trimming took off 3 bases at V and 4 bases at J, with 12 bases between the two ends. The CDR3 loop is CSASRGGVTEAFF. The CDR3 nucleotides read TGCAGTGCTAGTCGGGGGGGCGTCACTGAAGCTTTCTTT.

V usage is TRBV12-5 and J usage is TRBJ2-3; 8 nucleotides agree with TRBD2. Germline V gene sequence: CDR1 LGHNT, CDR2 FRNRAP. The CDR3 has 15 amino acids. V was clipped by 1 base and J by 0 bases; unmatched bases: 0. CDR3 coding DNA: TGTGCTAGTGGTTTGGAGCGGGGGAGCACAGATACGCAGTATTTT. Protein: CASGLERGSTDTQYF.

V gene TRBV28 combines with J gene TRBJ1-1; D is perhaps TRBD1 (5 bases). The CDR3 has 13 residues. CDR1 is MDHEN and CDR2 is SYDVKM in the germline V gene. Between the trimmed V and J ends, which lost 8 bases and 7 bases, there was a span of 17 bases. CDR3 DNA: TGTGCCAGCGGGGGGAGTTCAAATCTTGAAGCTTTCTTT. This translates into CASGGSSNLEAFF.

This chain links TRBV19 with TRBJ1-6; 9 bases map to TRBD1. The junction had 13 bases not matched to a gene; V was cut back by 1 base and J by 12 bases. The germline V gene has CDR1 LNHDA and CDR2 SQIVND (reference sequence). The CDR3 length is 17 residues. The chain's CDR3 is CASSIGGTGKSSGPLHF. CDR3 in DNA: TGTGCCAGTAGTATAGGCGGGACAGGGAAAAGCTCGGGACCCCTCCACTTT.

The rearrangement joins TRBV4-1 to TRBJ1-6, with 7 bases aligning to TRBD1. The CDR3 contains 18 residues. V lost 0 bases, J lost 4 bases, and 9 bases stayed unmatched. Germline V gene lookup returns CDR1 MGHRA and CDR2 YSYEKL. Written as DNA, the CDR3 is TGCGCCAGCAGCCAAGACGGGGGAGGACAGGCATATAATTCACCCCTCCACTTT. Residues: CASSQDGGGQAYNSPLHF.

In its sample, this clone was seen once. The J gene is TRBJ2-1, the V gene TRBV24-1; D remains unclear. Per germline, CDR1 KGHDR and CDR2 SFDVKD. The CDR3 extends over 16 amino acids. Between the trimmed V and J ends, which lost 2 bases and 0 bases, there was a span of 10 bases. The CDR3 DNA reads TGTGCCACCAGTGATTCTTGGACGAGCTCCTACAATGAGCAGTTCTTC. Translated: CATSDSWTSSYNEQFF.

V gene TRBV27 combines with J gene TRBJ1-1, with D perhaps matching TRBD1 (5 bases). The CDR3 runs to 14 residues. Germline CDR1 and CDR2: MNHEY and SMNVEV (reference sequence). V gave up 6 bases and J gave up 1 base, with 12 bases separating them. The CDR3 bases are TGTGCCAGCAGACCAACAGGACGGAACACTGAAGCTTTCTTT. Translation: CASRPTGRNTEAFF.

Details on this clone: Other DNA sequences within the sample encode an identical CDR3. The chain recombines TRBV5-1 with TRBJ1-3; possibly TRBD1 for D (6 bases). CDR1 and CDR2 (germline): SGHRS, YFSETQ. CDR3 length equals 14 residues. Trimming shortened V by 2 bases and J by 1 base, and 7 bases separated the two germline ends. As DNA, the CDR3 is TGCGCCAGCAGCTTACAGGGATCTGGAAACACCATATATTTT. This gives the protein CASSLQGSGNTIYF.

This chain links TRBV19 with TRBJ2-1; perhaps TRBD2 as D (8 bases). V gave up 6 bases and J gave up 5 bases, with 32 bases separating them. The V gene's germline CDR1 is LNHDA and CDR2 SQIVND (reference sequence). CDR3 length: 20 residues. Here the CDR3 reads CASRLFWDSGGVGEHNEQFF. CDR3 in DNA: TGTGCCAGTAGACTATTCTGGGACAGCGGGGGAGTAGGGGAGCACAATGAGCAGTTCTTC.

V and J are TRBV30 and TRBJ2-7; tentatively, D is TRBD2 (6 bases). The germline V gene encodes CDR1 GTSNPN and CDR2 SVGIG (reference sequence). CDR3 size: 13 residues. Trimming removed 1 base at V and 4 bases at J, with 11 bases between. The CDR3 region has the DNA TGTGCCTGGAGTGGAATAGCGGCTTACGAGCAGTACTTC. Amino acid sequence: CAWSGIAAYEQYF.

This chain uses TRBV6-5 with TRBJ1-2; tentatively, D is TRBD1 (5 bases). Trimming shortened V by 6 bases and J by 0 bases, and 11 bases separated the two germline ends. The CDR3 length is 14 residues. Germline V gene data show CDR1 as MNHEY and CDR2 as SVGAGI. In nucleotides, the CDR3 is TGTGCCAGCAGCGTACAGGCGACTAACTATGGCTACACCTTC. Translating gives CASSVQATNYGYTF.

The gene calls are TRBV15 and TRBJ2-5, with D tentatively TRBD1 (6 bases). Germline values: CDR1 LNHNV, CDR2 YYDKDF (reference sequence). This CDR3 is 12 amino acids long. Trimming took off 3 bases at V and 5 bases at J, with 7 bases between the two ends. The CDR3 spells CATSRRGETQYF. The CDR3 DNA reads TGTGCCACCAGCAGGAGGGGGGAGACCCAGTACTTC.

The V call is TRBV7-2, the J call TRBJ1-2; 9 nucleotides align to TRBD1. With V trimmed by 4 bases and J by 5 bases, 8 bases remained unmatched. Germline assignment: CDR1 SGHTA and CDR2 FQGNSA. The CDR3 length is 15 residues. CDR3 sequence: CASSSSGTGHYGYTF. The DNA of the CDR3 is TGTGCCAGCAGCTCGTCCGGGACAGGGCATTATGGCTACACCTTC.

The J gene is TRBJ2-1, the V gene TRBV5-8, with 7 bases aligning to TRBD1. CDR1 and CDR2 (germline): SGHTS, YDEGEE. V was clipped by 0 bases and J by 2 bases; unmatched bases: 2. The CDR3 runs 15 residues. CDR3 sequence (DNA): TGTGCCAGCAGCTTGGGGACAGGAGCCTACAATGAGCAGTTCTTC. This gives the protein CASSLGTGAYNEQFF.

The chain uses TRBV5-1 and TRBJ2-7; 11 bases are a match to TRBD1. Trimming took 4 bases from V and 3 from J; bases not matched to a gene: 3. Germline CDR1 and CDR2: SGHRS and YFSETQ. The length of the CDR3 is 14 residues. The CDR3 coding sequence is TGCGCCAGCAGCGCCGGGACAGGGGGCTACGAGCAGTACTTC. Translation gives CASSAGTGGYEQYF.

V gene TRBV6-2 or TRBV6-3 combines with J gene TRBJ1-1, with D possibly matching TRBD1 (6 bases). Trimming took off 5 bases at V and 1 base at J, with 17 bases between the two ends. This CDR3 is 16 amino acids long. CDR1 and CDR2 from the germline V gene are MNHEY and SVGEGT. The CDR3 loop is CASSPFGTGRNTEAFF. In nucleotides, the CDR3 is TGTGCCAGCAGTCCCTTCGGAACAGGGAGGAACACTGAAGCTTTCTTT.